This TCR beta chain derives from a study of OX40 agonist ivuxolimab in advanced cancers. Produced via immunoSEQ multiplex PCR; TCRdb's table is partial and in-frame only. The sample includes some 80,000 clones, more than 70% of them seen just once. In germline, CDR1 is MRHNA, CDR2 SNTAGT. The CDR3 runs 18 residues. V gave up 3 bases and J gave up 2 bases, with 22 bases separating them. Source: CD4+ or CD8+ T cells sorted from blood, taken in a trial of the OX40 agonist ivuxolimab. This chain uses TRBV6-4 with TRBJ1-2, with D perhaps TRBD1 (5 bases). The receptor's source is an adult with an advanced solid tumor such as melanoma, head and neck, liver or kidney cancer. The CDR3 loop is CASSEWDGKAGRNYGYTF. CDR3 in DNA: TGTGCCAGCAGTGAGTGGGACGGTAAGGCGGGGAGGAACTATGGCTACACCTTC.